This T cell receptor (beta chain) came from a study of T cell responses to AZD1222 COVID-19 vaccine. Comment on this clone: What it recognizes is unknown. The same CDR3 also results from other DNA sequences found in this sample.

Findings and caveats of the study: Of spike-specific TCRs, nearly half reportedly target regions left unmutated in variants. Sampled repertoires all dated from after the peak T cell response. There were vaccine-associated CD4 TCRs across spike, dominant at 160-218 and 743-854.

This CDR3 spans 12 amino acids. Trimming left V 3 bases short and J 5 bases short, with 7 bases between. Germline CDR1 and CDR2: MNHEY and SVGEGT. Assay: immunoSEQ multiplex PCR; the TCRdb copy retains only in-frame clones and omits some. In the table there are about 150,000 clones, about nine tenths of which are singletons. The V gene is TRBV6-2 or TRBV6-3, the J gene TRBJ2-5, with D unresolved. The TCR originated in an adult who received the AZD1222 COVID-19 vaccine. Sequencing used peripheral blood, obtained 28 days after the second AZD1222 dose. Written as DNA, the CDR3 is TGTGCCAGCAGTTATTTTCAGGAGACCCAGTACTTC. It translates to CASSYFQETQYF.